A single sample is the source of the 30 T cell receptor beta chains below, sequenced in a study of blood T cell repertoires in COVID-19. Clones were sequenced by immunoSEQ multiplex PCR, and TCRdb holds only the in-frame ones, with some missing. The repertoire holds roughly 170,000 clones, with approximately 80% as singletons. Specimen: PBMCs or T cells enriched from blood (not recorded which). These receptors all come from a middle-aged man who had recovered from COVID-19.

The chain combines TRBV5-1 with TRBJ2-1; D might be TRBD2 (5 bases). CDR3 length equals 13 residues. Germline V gene lookup returns CDR1 SGHRS and CDR2 YFSETQ. Trimming took 6 bases from V and 8 from J, leaving 15 bases between them. CDR3 nucleotide sequence: TGCGCCAGCATCGAACTAGGTGGCGATGAGCAGTTCTTC. This sequence encodes CASIELGGDEQFF.

The V and J genes are TRBV30 and TRBJ2-3; maybe TRBD1 (5 bases). Trimming left V 8 bases short and J 0 bases short, with 15 bases between. The CDR3 runs to 14 residues. In germline, CDR1 is GTSNPN, CDR2 SVGIG (reference sequence). CDR3 in amino acids: CAHRQLASTDTQYF. CDR3 DNA: TGTGCCCATCGACAGTTGGCTAGCACAGATACGCAGTATTTT.

This rearrangement joins TRBV7-2 to TRBJ2-7; 10 nucleotides align to TRBD2. CDR1 SGHTA and CDR2 FQGNSA come from the germline V gene. The CDR3 is made up of 18 amino acids. The ends lost 2 bases at V and 2 bases at J; junction bases unmatched: 12. The CDR3 coding sequence is TGTGCCAGCAGCTTATTCCGAGCGGGGGGGCCGTCCCCCTACGAGCAGTACTTC. Its translation is CASSLFRAGGPSPYEQYF.

This chain connects TRBV25-1 to TRBJ1-6; 7 nucleotides align to TRBD1. Per germline, CDR1 MGHDK and CDR2 SYGVNS. Losses at the gene ends were 11 bases for V and 8 bases for J; bases not matched to a gene: 12. The length of the CDR3 is 14 residues. DNA of the CDR3: TGTGCCCCAGCAACCCGACAGGGTCATTCACCCCTCCACTTT. Its protein product is CAPATRQGHSPLHF. The full variable domain, completed using reference TRBV25-1 and TRBJ1-6, is EADIYQTPRYLVIGTGKKITLECSQTMGHDKMYWYQQDPGMELHLIHYSYGVNSTEKGDLSSESTVSRIRTEHFPLTLESARPSHTSQYLCAPATRQGHSPLHFGNGTRLTVT.

In this sample, this clone turned up a few times. J is TRBJ2-7 and V is TRBV6-5; D perhaps matches TRBD2 (6 bases). CDR3 length: 15 residues. The germline V gene encodes CDR1 MNHEY and CDR2 SVGAGI. Trimming shortened V by 7 bases and J by 3 bases, and 19 bases separated the two germline ends. CDR3 nucleotides: TGTGCCAGCAACCCCCGCGGGGATGGGGGCTACGAGCAGTACTTC. It yields the protein CASNPRGDGGYEQYF.

In the case of this clone: Its ends do not fully match the called genes, so a read error is possible. The rearrangement uses TRBV5-1 and TRBJ2-1; 14 nucleotides agree with TRBD2. CDR3 length: 15 residues. Germline assignment: CDR1 SGHRS and CDR2 YFSETQ. This CDR3 is CASSLGTSGGSSVVF. The CDR3 coding sequence is TGCGCCAGCAGCTTGGGGACTAGCGGGGGGTCGTCTGTGGTCTTC.

The CDR3 here is CASSPRVYEQYF. The CDR3, as DNA: TGTGCCAGCAGCCCCAGGGTTTACGAGCAGTACTTC. V is TRBV7-2 and J is TRBJ2-7; D is possibly TRBD1 (5 bases). Deletions cut 5 bases from V and 4 bases from J, with 9 bases between. The germline gives CDR1 SGHTA, CDR2 FQGNSA. CDR3 length equals 12 residues.

This clone was recorded only once. V gene TRBV18 combines with J gene TRBJ1-6; D unresolved. The V gene's germline CDR1 is KGHSH and CDR2 LQKENI. The CDR3 is made up of 13 amino acids. V lost 5 bases to trimming and J lost 9 bases, with 11 bases between them. The CDR3 DNA is TGTGCCAGCTCAGCCCAAAGCGGTTCACCCCTCCACTTT. Its translation: CASSAQSGSPLHF.

This chain uses TRBV5-1 with TRBJ1-4; weak D call: TRBD1 (6 bases). The CDR3 has 15 residues. Between the trimmed V and J ends, which lost 2 bases and 1 base, there was a span of 9 bases. The germline gives CDR1 SGHRS, CDR2 YFSETQ. In nucleotides, the CDR3 is TGCGCCAGCAGCTTCCTGACAGGAACTAATGAAAAACTGTTTTTT. As protein: CASSFLTGTNEKLFF.

The genes are TRBV6-1 and TRBJ1-6; TRBD1 matches 7 bases. The CDR3 is 16 amino acids. Germline V CDR1 and CDR2: MNHNS, SASEGT. V gave up 0 bases and J gave up 7 bases; unmatched junction bases: 6. In nucleotides, the CDR3 is TGTGCCAGCAGTGAAGCGACAGGGATGAGGAATTCACCCCTCCACTTT. Translating it yields CASSEATGMRNSPLHF.

V usage is TRBV12-3 or TRBV12-4 and J usage is TRBJ1-1; D is perhaps TRBD1 (5 bases). V dropped 4 bases and J dropped 3 bases, with 9 bases sitting between them. This CDR3 is 13 amino acids long. CDR3 sequence reads: CASSSYRYTEAFF. DNA for the CDR3: TGTGCCAGCAGTTCCTACAGGTACACTGAAGCTTTCTTT.

This chain links TRBV25-1 with TRBJ1-1, with TRBD1 identical over 10 bases. CDR1 and CDR2 from the germline V gene are MGHDK and SYGVNS. The CDR3 runs 14 residues. J lost 0 bases, V lost 6 bases, and 1 base had no gene match. CDR3 loop: CASRGQGMNTEAFF. CDR3 nucleotide sequence: TGTGCCAGCAGGGGACAGGGGATGAACACTGAAGCTTTCTTT.

Written as DNA, the CDR3 is TGTGCCAGCAGTTTGGCGGCGGTGTCTAGCGGGGGCTATACGCAGTATTTT. It yields the protein CASSLAAVSSGGYTQYF. J is TRBJ2-3 and V is TRBV28; 10 bases are shared with TRBD2. J lost 7 bases, V lost 3 bases, and 13 bases had no gene match. Germline V gene data show CDR1 as MDHEN and CDR2 as SYDVKM. The CDR3 sequence is 17 residues long.

J is TRBJ1-1 and V is TRBV19; TRBD1 matches 7 bases. V lost 4 bases and J lost 5; bases outside the gene matches: 19. Germline V CDR1 and CDR2: LNHDA, SQIVND (reference sequence). The CDR3 totals 18 residues. CDR3 DNA: TGTGCCAGTAGTACCTCTAAAGTCTACAGGGGTCATAGGACTGAAGCTTTCTTT. This encodes CASSTSKVYRGHRTEAFF.

This clone occurred once. The chain is built from TRBV19 and TRBJ1-1; 7 nucleotides line up with TRBD1. The CDR3 totals 13 residues. Trimming removed 8 bases from V and 1 base from J; junction bases left unmatched: 4. Germline-derived CDR1 and CDR2 are LNHDA and SQIVND (reference sequence). The CDR3 DNA sequence: TGTGCCAGTGGACAGGCGCCGAACACTGAAGCTTTCTTT. Its translation: CASGQAPNTEAFF.

The chain joins TRBV15 to TRBJ1-1; a possible D gene is TRBD1 (5 bases). Germline values: CDR1 LNHNV, CDR2 YYDKDF (reference sequence). V dropped 0 bases and J dropped 3 bases, with 5 bases sitting between them. This CDR3 spans 13 amino acids. The CDR3 DNA is TGTGCCACCAGCAGAGACAGGGACACTGAAGCTTTCTTT. Translation gives CATSRDRDTEAFF.

The gene calls are TRBV7-8 and TRBJ2-3; TRBD2 aligns across 7 bases. Germline-derived CDR1 and CDR2 are SGHVS and FQNEAQ. The V gene end was trimmed by 0 bases and the J gene end by 6 bases; junction bases not matched to a gene: 6. The CDR3 totals 15 residues. CDR3 sequence (DNA): TGTGCCAGCAGCTTAGCCGGGGAGGGGAGGGATACGCAGTATTTT. It is translated as CASSLAGEGRDTQYF.

The gene calls are TRBV3-1 (or the pseudogene TRBV3-2) and TRBJ2-4; tentatively, D is TRBD1 (6 bases). Germline loops: CDR1 LGHDT, CDR2 YNNKEL (reference sequence). V dropped 4 bases and J dropped 5 bases, with 12 bases sitting between them. The CDR3 has 14 amino acids. CDR3 nucleotide sequence: TGTGCCAGCAGCCCTAGGACAGTCGAAAACATTCAGTACTTC. Its translation: CASSPRTVENIQYF.

V and J are TRBV2 and TRBJ2-1; 11 bases are shared with TRBD2. With 6 bases clipped from V and 7 bases from J, the junction kept 5 bases outside the gene matches. Germline V CDR1 and CDR2: SNHLY, FYNNEI. CDR3 size: 14 residues. CDR3 nucleotides: TGTGCCAGCAGACTAGCGGGGGCCACGAATGAGCAGTTCTTC. Its protein is CASRLAGATNEQFF.

The chain has TRBV5-4 and TRBJ2-7; a weak D match, TRBD1 (5 bases). The CDR3 covers 13 residues. Between the trimmed V and J ends, which lost 2 bases and 6 bases, there was a span of 12 bases. Germline V gene data show CDR1 as SGHNT and CDR2 as YYREEE (reference sequence). The CDR3 here is CASSFGQLSEQYF. The CDR3 coding sequence is TGTGCCAGCAGCTTCGGACAATTAAGCGAGCAGTACTTC. The variable domain in full, with the rest retrieved from reference TRBV5-4 and TRBJ2-7, is ETGVTQSPTHLIKTRGQQVTLRCSSQSGHNTVSWYQQALGQGPQFIFQYYREEENGRGNFPPRFSGLQFPNYSSELNVNALELDDSALYLCASSFGQLSEQYFGPGTRLTVT.

The chain joins TRBV20-1 to TRBJ2-3; TRBD1 agrees at 9 bases. This CDR3 is built from 14 residues. The V segment lost 3 bases and the J segment 6 bases; nucleotides outside the gene matches: 7. In germline, CDR1 is DFQATT, CDR2 SNEGSKA (reference sequence). CDR3 amino acids: CSASNRGQMDTQYF. The CDR3, as DNA: TGCAGTGCTAGTAACAGGGGGCAAATGGATACGCAGTATTTT.

The chain combines TRBV4-1 with TRBJ1-2, with a weak D call TRBD1 (5 bases). The CDR3 has 13 residues. V shed 1 base and J shed 5 bases, with 8 bases lying between them. Looked up from germline, CDR1 is MGHRA and CDR2 is YSYEKL. Here the CDR3 reads CASSQVAGYGYTF. The CDR3 DNA is TGCGCCAGCAGCCAAGTTGCAGGGTATGGCTACACCTTC.

The V and J genes are TRBV25-1 and TRBJ1-6; tentative D call: TRBD1 (5 bases). The V end was cut by 4 bases, the J end by 9 bases, with 16 bases between. The CDR3 has 15 amino acids. The germline V gene encodes CDR1 MGHDK and CDR2 SYGVNS. Written as DNA, the CDR3 is TGTGCCAGCAGTGTCACCGGGACTGGTGGTTCACCCCTCCACTTT. This encodes CASSVTGTGGSPLHF. Complete variable domain (other parts from reference TRBV25-1 and TRBJ1-6): EADIYQTPRYLVIGTGKKITLECSQTMGHDKMYWYQQDPGMELHLIHYSYGVNSTEKGDLSSESTVSRIRTEHFPLTLESARPSHTSQYLCASSVTGTGGSPLHFGNGTRLTVT.

V and J are TRBV9 and TRBJ1-4, with TRBD1 identical over 9 bases. The junction had 8 bases not matched to a gene; V was cut back by 4 bases and J by 4 bases. The CDR3 loop spans 16 amino acids. CDR1 is SGDLS, CDR2 YYNGEE, per germline. DNA of the CDR3: TGTGCCAGCAGCCGGGGACAGGGCCACAATAATGAAAAACTGTTTTTT. It is translated as CASSRGQGHNNEKLFF.

V and J are TRBV28 and TRBJ2-3, with 11 positions matching TRBD2. The CDR3 runs to 16 residues. V gave up 4 bases and J gave up 1 base; unmatched junction bases: 4. Germline V gene sequence: CDR1 MDHEN, CDR2 SYDVKM. CDR3 residues: CASSSLAGGGTDTQYF. In DNA form, the CDR3 reads TGTGCCAGCAGTTCCCTAGCGGGGGGCGGCACAGATACGCAGTATTTT.

The chain links TRBV18 to TRBJ2-1; TRBD2 matches at 7 bases. The CDR3 spans 12 residues. The germline V gene has CDR1 KGHSH and CDR2 LQKENI. J gave up 15 bases and V 4 bases, and 9 bases lay outside the gene matches. Written as DNA, the CDR3 is TGTGCCAGCTCACGGGTCGGGGGGTTCTGGTTCTTC. Translating it yields CASSRVGGFWFF.

This chain uses TRBV19 with TRBJ2-7; possibly TRBD2 for D (6 bases). CDR3 length: 11 amino acids. Trimming pared 4 bases from V and 5 bases from J, leaving 6 bases between. The germline gives CDR1 LNHDA, CDR2 SQIVND (reference sequence). The CDR3 reads CASSTGDEQYF. Here the CDR3 DNA reads TGTGCCAGTAGTACGGGGGACGAGCAGTACTTC.

The chain is built from TRBV11-2 and TRBJ2-1; 12 bases match TRBD2. J lost 4 bases, V lost 5 bases, and 6 bases had no gene match. Germline V lookup: CDR1 SGHAT, CDR2 FQNNGV. This CDR3 comprises 16 residues. The DNA for the CDR3 is TGTGCCAGCAGCCCCGGGACTAGCGGGTTTTACAATGAGCAGTTCTTC. This encodes CASSPGTSGFYNEQFF.

This clone was detected only once. V is TRBV4-2 and J is TRBJ2-6, with unresolved D. Trimming took off 0 bases at V and 0 bases at J, with 9 bases between the two ends. Per the germline V gene, CDR1 is LGHNA and CDR2 is YNFKEQ. There are 17 residues in the CDR3. CDR3 amino acids: CASSQDGIGSGANVLTF. The CDR3 DNA sequence: TGTGCCAGCAGCCAAGATGGTATCGGCTCTGGGGCCAACGTCCTGACTTTC.

This clone was seen a single time. V is TRBV19 and J is TRBJ2-6, with a tentative D call TRBD1 (6 bases). The CDR3 loop spans 16 amino acids. V was clipped by 4 bases and J by 4 bases, with 14 bases between them. Germline lookup yields CDR1 LNHDA and CDR2 SQIVND (reference sequence). The CDR3 spells CASSTLQGSGANVLTF. The CDR3 coding sequence is TGTGCCAGTAGTACACTACAGGGATCAGGGGCCAACGTCCTGACTTTC.